Included here is one T cell receptor (beta chain) sequence, with context. When the RNA was reverse transcribed, random hexamers were used with an input of about 0.45 to 1 ug. One entry per CDR3 protein results from TCRdb running MiXCR on the immunoSEQ multiplex PCR reads. The sample lists more than 80,000 distinct CDR3 sequences, roughly 95% occurring once. Germline V gene sequence: CDR1 MNHEY, CDR2 SVGAGI. V shed 6 bases and J shed 4 bases, with 10 bases lying between them. The CDR3 contains 12 residues. The data originate from a study of CD8 T cells in Susac syndrome. Sequencing was done on a sample of CD8+ T cells from PBMCs. The sequence was collected from a human donor with Susac syndrome. The gene calls are TRBV6-5 and TRBJ2-7; D uncertain. Here the CDR3 reads CASSPDMYEQYF. As DNA, the CDR3 is TGTGCCAGCAGCCCAGACATGTACGAGCAGTACTTC.